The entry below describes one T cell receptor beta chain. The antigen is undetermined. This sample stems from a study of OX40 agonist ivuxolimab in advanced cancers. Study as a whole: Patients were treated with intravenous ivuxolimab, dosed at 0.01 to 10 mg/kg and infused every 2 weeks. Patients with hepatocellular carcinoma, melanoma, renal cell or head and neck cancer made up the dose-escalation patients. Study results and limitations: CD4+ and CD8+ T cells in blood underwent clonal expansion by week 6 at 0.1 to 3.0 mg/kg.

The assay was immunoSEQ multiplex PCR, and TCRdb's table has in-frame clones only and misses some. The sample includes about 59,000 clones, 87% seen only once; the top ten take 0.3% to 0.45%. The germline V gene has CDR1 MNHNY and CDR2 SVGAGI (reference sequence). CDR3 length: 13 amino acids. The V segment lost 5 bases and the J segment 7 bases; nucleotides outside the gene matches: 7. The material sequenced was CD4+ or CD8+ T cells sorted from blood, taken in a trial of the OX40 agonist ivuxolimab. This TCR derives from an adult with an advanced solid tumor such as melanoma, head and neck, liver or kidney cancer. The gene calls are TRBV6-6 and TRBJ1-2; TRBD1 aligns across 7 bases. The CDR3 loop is CASSRDRAGGYTF. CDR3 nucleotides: TGTGCCAGCAGTAGAGACAGGGCGGGTGGCTACACCTTC.